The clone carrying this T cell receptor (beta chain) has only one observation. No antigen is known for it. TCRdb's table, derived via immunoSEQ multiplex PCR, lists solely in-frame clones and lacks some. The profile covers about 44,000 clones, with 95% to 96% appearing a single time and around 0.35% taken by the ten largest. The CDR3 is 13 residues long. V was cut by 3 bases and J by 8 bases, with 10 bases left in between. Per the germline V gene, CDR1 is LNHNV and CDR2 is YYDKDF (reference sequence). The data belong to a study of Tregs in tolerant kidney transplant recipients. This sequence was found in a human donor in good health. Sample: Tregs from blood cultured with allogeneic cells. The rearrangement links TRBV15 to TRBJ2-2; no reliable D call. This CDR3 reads CATSSRPRGELFF. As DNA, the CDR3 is TGTGCCACCAGCAGTCGACCCCGAGGGGAGCTGTTTTTT.